This TCR beta chain was documented in a study of molecular identifiers for immune sequencing clone quantification. Study results and caveats: Naive cells had under 1% of molecules in clones above 20 RNA copies, effectors over 99%.

In this sample, this clonotype turned up many times. Antigen specificity is unknown. One entry per CDR3 protein results from TCRdb running MiXCR on the PCR reads. Altogether over 600,000 distinct CDR3 sequences are present, roughly 21% being singletons, with the ten largest covering 0.85%. With V trimmed by 5 bases and J by 3 bases, 10 bases remained unmatched. The CDR3 runs 15 residues. Germline V lookup: CDR1 PRHDT, CDR2 FYEKMQ (reference sequence). This TCR came from a human donor in good health. Some libraries in this study had Jurkat cell RNA spiked in. The chain recombines TRBV13 with TRBJ2-7, with 7 positions matching TRBD1. The sequenced material came from naive CD8+ T cells from blood, with Jurkat cell RNA spiked in. The subset is: FACS-sorted CD8+CD4-CCR7+CD45RA+ naive T cells. CDR3 residues: CASSPGTASYYEQYF. CDR3 coding DNA: TGTGCCAGCAGCCCGGGGACAGCTTCATACTACGAGCAGTACTTC.